This is a list of T cell receptor beta chains from one sample in a study of shared clonotypes between healthy human individuals. Only in-frame clones appear in the TCRdb table, and some are missing; sequencing was by immunoSEQ multiplex PCR. The sample lists around 1,900,000 clones, roughly 95% occurring once. The sample was naive CD8+ T cells from PBMCs. The origin of the receptors is a man in his late teens or twenties in good health. Some clones in this sample may be carry-over from other donors' samples. CDR3s include the opening cysteine and the closing phenylalanine or tryptophan.

v_gene,j_gene,CDR3aa
TRBV28,TRBJ1-1,CASRRLRAFF
TRBV6-4,TRBJ1-4,CASSPQGAKGSHEKLFF
TRBV7-9,TRBJ2-5,CASSLGAGEETQYF
TRBV10-3,TRBJ2-1,CAISEEDNEQFF
TRBV19,TRBJ2-7,CASSIGRAKFYEQYF
TRBV7-9,TRBJ1-2,CASSLNLQGAQGYTF
TRBV5-1,TRBJ2-2,CASSLGANTGELFF
TRBV29-1,TRBJ2-7,CSVSGSSYEQYF
TRBV4-1,TRBJ2-7,CASSHGREAPYEQYF
TRBV9,TRBJ2-7,CASSDTGLGEQYF
TRBV28,TRBJ1-1,CASSLYTSTLNTEAFF
TRBV6-1,TRBJ1-1,CASSEGMNTEAFF
TRBV9,TRBJ1-1,CASRRTGENEAFF
TRBV27,TRBJ1-1,CASSFMGNTEAFF
TRBV10-3,TRBJ2-2,CAISEDRAGTGELFF
TRBV30,TRBJ1-5,CAWSHRTGGGRQPQHF
TRBV11-2,TRBJ2-2,CASRTRPRTGDTGELFF
TRBV14,TRBJ1-1,CASGQGYKNTEAFF
TRBV5-1,TRBJ2-5,CASSAADRGEETQYF
TRBV5-1,TRBJ2-7,CASSFKTGGISYEQYF
TRBV11-2,TRBJ2-3,CASSLGVTDPTDTQYF
TRBV7-9,TRBJ2-7,CASSLESGARPYEQYF